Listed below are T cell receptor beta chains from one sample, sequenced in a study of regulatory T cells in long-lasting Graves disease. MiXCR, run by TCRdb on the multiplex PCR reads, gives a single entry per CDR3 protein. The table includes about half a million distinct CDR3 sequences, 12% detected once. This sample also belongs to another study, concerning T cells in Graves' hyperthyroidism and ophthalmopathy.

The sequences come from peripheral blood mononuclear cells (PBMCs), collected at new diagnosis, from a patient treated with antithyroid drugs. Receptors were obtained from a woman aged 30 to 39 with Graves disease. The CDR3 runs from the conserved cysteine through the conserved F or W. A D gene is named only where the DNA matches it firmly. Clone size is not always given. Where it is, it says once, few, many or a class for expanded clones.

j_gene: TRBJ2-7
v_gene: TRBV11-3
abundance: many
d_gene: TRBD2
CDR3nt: TGTGCCAGCAGCTTCCGGGGGACTAGCGACTCCTACGAGCAGTACTTC
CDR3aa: CASSFRGTSDSYEQYF

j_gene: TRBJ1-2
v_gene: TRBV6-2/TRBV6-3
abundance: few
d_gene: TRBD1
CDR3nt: TGTGCCAGCAAGATACAGGGGGTAACTAACTATGGCTACACCTTC
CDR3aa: CASKIQGVTNYGYTF

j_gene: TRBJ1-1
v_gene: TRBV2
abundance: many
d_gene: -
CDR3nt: TGTGCCAGCAGTGAATTTGGACTTGGGGGCTCCGCTGAAGCTTTCTTT
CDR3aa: CASSEFGLGGSAEAFF

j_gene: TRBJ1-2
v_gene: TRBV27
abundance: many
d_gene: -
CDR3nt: TGTGCCAGCAGTTTGGGGGCGCATCCAAACTATGGCTACACCTTC
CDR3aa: CASSLGAHPNYGYTF

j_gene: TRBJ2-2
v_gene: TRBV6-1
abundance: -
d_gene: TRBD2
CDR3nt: TGTGCCAGCAGTGGGGGACTAGCGGGAGGGATCCGCACCGGGGAGCTGTTTTTT
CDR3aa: CASSGGLAGGIRTGELFF

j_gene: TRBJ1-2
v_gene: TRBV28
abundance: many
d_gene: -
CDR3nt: TGTGCCAGCAGTTTAGAGAGGTGGGAGGGAACCTATGGCTACACCTTC
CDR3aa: CASSLERWEGTYGYTF

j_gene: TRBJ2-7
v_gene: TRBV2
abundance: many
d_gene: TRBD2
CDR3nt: TGTGCCAGCAGTGAGCGGGAGGGCTACGAGCAGTACTTC
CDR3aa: CASSEREGYEQYF

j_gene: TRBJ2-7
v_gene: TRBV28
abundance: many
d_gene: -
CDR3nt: TGTGCCAGCAGTTTAAGACAGGCTCCCCACGAGCAGTACTTC
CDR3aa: CASSLRQAPHEQYF

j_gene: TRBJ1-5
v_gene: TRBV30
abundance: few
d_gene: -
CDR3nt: TGTGCCTGGAGTTATGGGTATAGCAATCAGCCCCAGCATTTT
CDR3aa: CAWSYGYSNQPQHF

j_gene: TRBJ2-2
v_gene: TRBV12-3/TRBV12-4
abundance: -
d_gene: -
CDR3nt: -
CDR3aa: CASSLGSGFLKRTPGSCFF

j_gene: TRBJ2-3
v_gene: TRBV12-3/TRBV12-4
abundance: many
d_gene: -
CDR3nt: TGTGCCAGCACTTTCTTGGGGCGGACTAGCACAGATACGCAGTATTTT
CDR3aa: CASTFLGRTSTDTQYF

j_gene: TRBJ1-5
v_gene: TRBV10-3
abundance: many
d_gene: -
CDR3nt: TGTGCCATCAGTGTCGCGGGAAGCAATCAGCCCCAGCATTTT
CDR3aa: CAISVAGSNQPQHF

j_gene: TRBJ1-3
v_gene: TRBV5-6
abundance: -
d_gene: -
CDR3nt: TGTGCCAGCAGCTTGGCCGGGTCGGGATTTTCCTCTGGAAACACCATATATTTT
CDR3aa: CASSLAGSGFSSGNTIYF

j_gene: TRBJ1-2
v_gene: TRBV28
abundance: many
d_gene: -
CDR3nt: TGTGCCAGCACAATACACCAGTTGGACTATGGCTACACCTTC
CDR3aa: CASTIHQLDYGYTF

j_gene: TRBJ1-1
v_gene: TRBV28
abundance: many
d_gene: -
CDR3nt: TGTGCCAGCAGTTTGAAAAAGCAGGGGATGTTTAGGACTGAAGCTTTCTTT
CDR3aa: CASSLKKQGMFRTEAFF

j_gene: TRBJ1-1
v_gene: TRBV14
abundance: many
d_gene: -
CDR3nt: TGTGCCAGCAGCCAATTGGGGGGGAACACTGAAGCTTTCTTT
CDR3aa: CASSQLGGNTEAFF

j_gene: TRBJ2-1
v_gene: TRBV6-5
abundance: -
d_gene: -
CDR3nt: TGTGCCAGCAGTTACTCAAGAACCGACAATGAGCAGTTCTTC
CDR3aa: CASSYSRTDNEQFF

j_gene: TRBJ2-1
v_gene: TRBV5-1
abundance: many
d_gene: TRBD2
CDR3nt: TGCGCCAGCAGCTCCCAAGGACTAGCGGGAGGGCCGTTGAACAATGAGCAGTTCTTC
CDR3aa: CASSSQGLAGGPLNNEQFF

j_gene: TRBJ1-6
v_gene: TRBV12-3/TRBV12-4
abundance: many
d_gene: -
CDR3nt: TGTGCCAGCAGTCGTGATTATTCACCCCTCCACTTT
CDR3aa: CASSRDYSPLHF

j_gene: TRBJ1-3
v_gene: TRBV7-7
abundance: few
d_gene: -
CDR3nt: TGTGCTAGCAGCCCGGGCCTTCTCGGAAACACCATATATTTT
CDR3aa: CASSPGLLGNTIYF

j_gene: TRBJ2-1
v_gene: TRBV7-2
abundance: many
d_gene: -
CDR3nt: TGTGCCAGCAGCCGGACAGTCGTTCATGAGCAGTTCTTC
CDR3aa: CASSRTVVHEQFF

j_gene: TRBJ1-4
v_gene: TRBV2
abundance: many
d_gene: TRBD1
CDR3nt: TGTGCCAATACGACAGGGGTTGTTGAAAAACTGTTTTTT
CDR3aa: CANTTGVVEKLFF

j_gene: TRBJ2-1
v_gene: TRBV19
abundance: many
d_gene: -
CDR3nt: TGTGCCAGTAGTTCCCGATACCTAGGTAGTGAGCAGTTCTTC
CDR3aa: CASSSRYLGSEQFF

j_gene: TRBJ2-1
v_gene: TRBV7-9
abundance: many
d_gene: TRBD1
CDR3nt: TGTGCCAGCAGCTTAGGACTGCCGGGGACAGGGGACAATGAGCAGTTCTTC
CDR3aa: CASSLGLPGTGDNEQFF

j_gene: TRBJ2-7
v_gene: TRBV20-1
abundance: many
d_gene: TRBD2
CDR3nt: TGCAGTGCTAGTCAACTTACTAGCGGGACCTACGAGCAGTACTTC
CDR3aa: CSASQLTSGTYEQYF

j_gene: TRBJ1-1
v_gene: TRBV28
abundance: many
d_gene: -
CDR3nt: TGTGCCAGCAGTTTATGGGGGGGAACTGAAGCTTTCTTT
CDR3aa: CASSLWGGTEAFF

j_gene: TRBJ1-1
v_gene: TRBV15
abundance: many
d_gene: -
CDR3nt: TGTGCCACCAGCAGAGACCACAGGGTTAACACTGAAGCTTTCTTT
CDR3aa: CATSRDHRVNTEAFF

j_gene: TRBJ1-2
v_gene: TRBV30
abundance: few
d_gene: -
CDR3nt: TGTGCCTGGAGTGTAAGTCAGGACTATGGCTACACCTTC
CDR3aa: CAWSVSQDYGYTF

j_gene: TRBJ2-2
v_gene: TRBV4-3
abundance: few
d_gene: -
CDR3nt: TGCGCCAGCAGCCCCGGTTGGGGGGAAGACACCGGGGAGCTGTTTTTT
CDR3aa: CASSPGWGEDTGELFF

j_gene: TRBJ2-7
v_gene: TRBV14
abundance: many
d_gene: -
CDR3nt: TGTGCCAGCAGCCTCGGGTGGTACGAGCAGTACTTC
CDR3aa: CASSLGWYEQYF

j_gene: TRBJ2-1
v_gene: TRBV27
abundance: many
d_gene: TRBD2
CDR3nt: TGTGCCAGCAGTTTAAAGGTGACTAGCGGGAGGGCCCTAAATGAGCAGTTCTTC
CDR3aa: CASSLKVTSGRALNEQFF

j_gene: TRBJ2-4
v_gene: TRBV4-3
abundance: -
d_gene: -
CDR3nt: TGCGCCAGCAGCCAAAGAAACATTCAGTACTTC
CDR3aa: CASSQRNIQYF

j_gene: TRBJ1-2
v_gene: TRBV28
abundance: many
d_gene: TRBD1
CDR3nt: TGTGCCAGCAGTTCGTTGACAGGGTTGGGCTATGGCTACACCTTC
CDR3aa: CASSSLTGLGYGYTF

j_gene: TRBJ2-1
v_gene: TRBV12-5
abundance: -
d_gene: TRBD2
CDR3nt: TGTGCTAGTGGCCCCGGGACTAGCGGTTACAATGAGCAGTTCTTC
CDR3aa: CASGPGTSGYNEQFF

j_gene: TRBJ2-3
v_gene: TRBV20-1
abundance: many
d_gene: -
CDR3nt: TGCAGTGCTAGAGATACGGCAGGGCCCACAGATACGCAGTATTTT
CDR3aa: CSARDTAGPTDTQYF

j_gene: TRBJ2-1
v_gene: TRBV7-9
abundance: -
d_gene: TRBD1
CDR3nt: TGTGCCAGCAGCTTGCTTGGACAGGGCTATGAGCAGTTCTTC
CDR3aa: CASSLLGQGYEQFF

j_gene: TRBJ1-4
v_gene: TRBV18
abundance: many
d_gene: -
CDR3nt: TGTGCCAGCTCGGACCGGGGGGATGAAAAACTGTTTTTT
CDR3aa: CASSDRGDEKLFF

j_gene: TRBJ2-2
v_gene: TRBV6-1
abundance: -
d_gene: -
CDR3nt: TGTGCCAGCCGGATCCGCTTTCTGATGGCCGGGGAGCTGTTTTTT
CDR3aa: CASRIRFLMAGELFF

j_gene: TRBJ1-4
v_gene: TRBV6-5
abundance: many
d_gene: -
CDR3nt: TGTGCCAGCAGTTACCTCGGGCCCCGGGCTGGGGAGAAACTGTTTTTT
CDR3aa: CASSYLGPRAGEKLFF

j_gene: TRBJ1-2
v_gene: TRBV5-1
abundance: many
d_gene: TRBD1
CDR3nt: TGCGCCAGCAGCTTGGGGGACAGTAACTATGGCTACACCTTC
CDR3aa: CASSLGDSNYGYTF

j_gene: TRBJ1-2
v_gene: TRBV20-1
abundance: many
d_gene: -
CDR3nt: TGCAGTGCTAGAGAGAGTCGGGGGGGGAAGTATGGCTACACCTTC
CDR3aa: CSARESRGGKYGYTF

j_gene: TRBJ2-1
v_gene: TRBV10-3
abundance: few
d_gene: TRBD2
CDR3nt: TGTGCCATCAGTGAGCCAACTAGCGGAACATACAATGAGCAGTTCTTC
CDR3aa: CAISEPTSGTYNEQFF

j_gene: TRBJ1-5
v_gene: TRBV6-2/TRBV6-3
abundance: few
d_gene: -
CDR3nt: TGTGCCAGCAGTGAAGGACCCTATGGGCAGCCCCAGCATTTT
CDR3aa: CASSEGPYGQPQHF

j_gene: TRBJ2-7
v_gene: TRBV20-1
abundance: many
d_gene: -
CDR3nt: TGCAGTGCTTCCCGAGACAGGGAGCAGTACTTC
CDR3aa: CSASRDREQYF

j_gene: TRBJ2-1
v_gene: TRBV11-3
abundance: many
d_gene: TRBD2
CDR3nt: TGTGCCAGCAGCTGGGGACTAGCGGGATTCGATGAGCAGTTCTTC
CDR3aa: CASSWGLAGFDEQFF

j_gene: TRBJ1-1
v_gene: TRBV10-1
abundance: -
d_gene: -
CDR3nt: TGCGCCAGCAGTGAAAGTTCTATGAACACTGAAGCTTTCTTT
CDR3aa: CASSESSMNTEAFF

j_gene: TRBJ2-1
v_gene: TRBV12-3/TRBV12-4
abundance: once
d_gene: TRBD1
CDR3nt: TGTGCCAGCAGCCTGACAGGGGCACTTTACAATGAGCAGTTCTTC
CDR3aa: CASSLTGALYNEQFF

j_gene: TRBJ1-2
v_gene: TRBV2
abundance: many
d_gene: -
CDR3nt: TGTGCCAGCAGTCCCGGGACGGTCGCTAACTATGGCTACACCTTC
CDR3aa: CASSPGTVANYGYTF

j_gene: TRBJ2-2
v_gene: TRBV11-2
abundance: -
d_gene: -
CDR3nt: TGTGCTGGCAGCTTTAGTACAGGAGTGAACACCGGGGAGCTGTTTTTT
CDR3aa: CAGSFSTGVNTGELFF

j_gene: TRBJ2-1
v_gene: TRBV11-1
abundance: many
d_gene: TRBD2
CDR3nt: TGTGCCAGCAGCGCGCACGGGACTAGCGGGTACAATGAGCAGTTCTTC
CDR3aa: CASSAHGTSGYNEQFF

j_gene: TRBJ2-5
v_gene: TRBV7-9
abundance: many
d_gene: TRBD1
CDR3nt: TGTGCCAGCAGCTTAGGGTCGGCAGGGGGCCAAGAGACCCAGTACTTC
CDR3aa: CASSLGSAGGQETQYF